This T cell receptor (beta chain) was documented in a study of Graves' ophthalmopathy and Graves' hyperthyroidism. Aged 18 to 65, hyperthyroidism patients had been newly diagnosed, with under 2 months' duration. Other autoimmune diseases, uncontrolled infections, pregnancy and lactation each led to patient exclusion. Amplification of TCR beta CDR3 regions used RNA transcripts. Following a first-round RT-PCR that used HTBI primers, a second-round multiplex PCR was carried out. MiXCR, run by TCRdb on the multiplex PCR reads, gives a single entry per CDR3 protein. The sample has about 1.2 million distinct CDR3 sequences, 35% to 45% seen once. CDR1 SNHLY and CDR2 FYNNEI come from the germline V gene. CDR3 size: 15 residues. The V gene end was trimmed by 5 bases and the J gene end by 6 bases; junction bases not matched to a gene: 9.

The receptor comes from an adult man with Graves' hyperthyroidism. V usage is TRBV2 and J usage is TRBJ1-5, with TRBD1 identical over 8 bases. The material sequenced was peripheral blood or thyroid tissue (not recorded which). The CDR3 protein is CASSIKGQGFQPQHF. The CDR3 coding sequence is TGTGCCAGCAGTATTAAAGGACAGGGCTTTCAGCCCCAGCATTTT.